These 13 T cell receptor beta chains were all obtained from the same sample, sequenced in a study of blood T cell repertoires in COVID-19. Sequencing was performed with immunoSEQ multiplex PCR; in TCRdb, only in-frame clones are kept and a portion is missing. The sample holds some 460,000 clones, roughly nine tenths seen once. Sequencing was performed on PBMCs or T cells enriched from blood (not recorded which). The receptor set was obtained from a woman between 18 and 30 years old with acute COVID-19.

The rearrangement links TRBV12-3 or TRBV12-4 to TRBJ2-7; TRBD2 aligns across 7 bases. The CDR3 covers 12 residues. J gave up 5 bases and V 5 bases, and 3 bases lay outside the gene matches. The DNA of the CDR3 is TGTGCCAGCAGTAGCGGGATGGACGAGCAGTACTTC. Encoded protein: CASSSGMDEQYF.

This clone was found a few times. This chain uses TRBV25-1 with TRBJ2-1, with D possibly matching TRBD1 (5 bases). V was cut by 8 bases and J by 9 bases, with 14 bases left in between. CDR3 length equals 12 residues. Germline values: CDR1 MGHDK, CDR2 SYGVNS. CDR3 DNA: TGTGCCAGCGGGGCAGGGCGGCGTGAGCAGTTCTTC. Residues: CASGAGRREQFF.

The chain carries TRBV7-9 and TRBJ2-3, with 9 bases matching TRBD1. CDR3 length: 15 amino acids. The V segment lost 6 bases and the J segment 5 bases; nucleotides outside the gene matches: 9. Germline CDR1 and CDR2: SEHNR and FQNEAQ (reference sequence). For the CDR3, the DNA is TGTGCCAGCAGACCCCGGGACAGGGCGGGAGATACGCAGTATTTT. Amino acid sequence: CASRPRDRAGDTQYF.

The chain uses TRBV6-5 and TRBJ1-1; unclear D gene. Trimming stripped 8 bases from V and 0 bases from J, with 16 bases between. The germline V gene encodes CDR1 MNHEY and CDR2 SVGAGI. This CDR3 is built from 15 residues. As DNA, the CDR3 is TGTGCCAGCCAAGACACGCAGGCCTTGAACACTGAAGCTTTCTTT. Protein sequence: CASQDTQALNTEAFF.

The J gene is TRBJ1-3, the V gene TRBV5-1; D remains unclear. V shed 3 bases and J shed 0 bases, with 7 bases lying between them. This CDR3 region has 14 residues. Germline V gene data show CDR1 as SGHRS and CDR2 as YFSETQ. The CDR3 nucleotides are TGCGCCAGCAGCTCGAAGAGCTCTGGAAACACCATATATTTT. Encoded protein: CASSSKSSGNTIYF. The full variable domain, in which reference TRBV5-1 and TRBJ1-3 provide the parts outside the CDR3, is KAGVTQTPRYLIKTRGQQVTLSCSPISGHRSVSWYQQTPGQGLQFLFEYFSETQRNKGNFPGRFSGRQFSNSRSEMNVSTLELGDSALYLCASSSKSSGNTIYFGEGSWLTVV.

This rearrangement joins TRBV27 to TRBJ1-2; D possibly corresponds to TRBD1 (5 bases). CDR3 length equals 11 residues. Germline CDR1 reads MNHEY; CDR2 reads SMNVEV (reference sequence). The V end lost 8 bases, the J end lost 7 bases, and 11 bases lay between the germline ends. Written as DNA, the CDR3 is TGTGCCAGCGGCGGGGCCGGTGGCTACACCTTC. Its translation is CASGGAGGYTF.

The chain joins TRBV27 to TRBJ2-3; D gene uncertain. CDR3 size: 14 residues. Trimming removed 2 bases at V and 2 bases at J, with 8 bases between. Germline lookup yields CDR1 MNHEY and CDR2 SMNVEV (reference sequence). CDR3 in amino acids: CASSLGSATDTQYF. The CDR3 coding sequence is TGTGCCAGCAGTTTAGGCAGTGCCACAGATACGCAGTATTTT.

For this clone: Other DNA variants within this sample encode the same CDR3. The CDR3 protein is CASSVGAGLNQPQHF. The CDR3 DNA sequence: TGTGCCAGCAGCGTAGGGGCAGGCTTGAATCAGCCCCAGCATTTT. This chain links TRBV9 with TRBJ1-5, with D unresolved. The CDR3 is 15 residues long. The V end was cut by 0 bases, the J end by 4 bases, with 11 bases between. CDR1 and CDR2 from the germline V gene are SGDLS and YYNGEE.

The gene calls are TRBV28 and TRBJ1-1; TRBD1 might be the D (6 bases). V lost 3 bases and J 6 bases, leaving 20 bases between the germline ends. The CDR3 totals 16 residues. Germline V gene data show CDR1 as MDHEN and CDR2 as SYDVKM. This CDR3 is CASSFVRGRGFAEAFF. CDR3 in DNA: TGTGCCAGCAGTTTTGTCAGGGGCCGTGGATTTGCTGAAGCTTTCTTT.

The CDR3, as DNA: TGTGCCAGCAGCGTAGCCAGCGGGATGGCCCTCTACGAGCAGTACTTC. This codes for CASSVASGMALYEQYF. This chain uses TRBV9 with TRBJ2-7; TRBD2 aligns across 7 bases. The CDR3 is made up of 16 amino acids. V trimming: 0 bases; J trimming: 3 bases; junction bases outside the gene matches: 9. Germline V gene lookup returns CDR1 SGDLS and CDR2 YYNGEE. Together with reference TRBV9 and TRBJ2-7, the CDR3 gives the full variable domain: DSGVTQTPKHLITATGQRVTLRCSPRSGDLSVYWYQQSLDQGLQFLIQYYNGEERAKGNILERFSAQQFPDLHSELNLSSLELGDSALYFCASSVASGMALYEQYFGPGTRLTVT.

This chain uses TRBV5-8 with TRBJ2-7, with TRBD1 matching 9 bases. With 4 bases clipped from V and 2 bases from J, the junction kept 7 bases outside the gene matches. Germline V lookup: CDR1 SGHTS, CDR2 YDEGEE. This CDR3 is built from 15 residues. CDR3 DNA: TGTGCCAGCAGCCTCCCCGGGACAGGGACCTACGAGCAGTACTTC. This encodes CASSLPGTGTYEQYF.

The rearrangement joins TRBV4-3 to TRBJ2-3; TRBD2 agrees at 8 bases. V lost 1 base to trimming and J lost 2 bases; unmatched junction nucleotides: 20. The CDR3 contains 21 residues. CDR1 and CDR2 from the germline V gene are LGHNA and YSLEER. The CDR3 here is CASSQAGGGWDAGSVTDTQYF. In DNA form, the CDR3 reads TGCGCCAGCAGCCAAGCCGGGGGGGGCTGGGACGCGGGGTCTGTCACAGATACGCAGTATTTT.

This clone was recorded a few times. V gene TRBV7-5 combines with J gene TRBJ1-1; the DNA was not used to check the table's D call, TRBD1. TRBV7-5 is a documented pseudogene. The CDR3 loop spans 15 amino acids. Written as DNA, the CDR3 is TGTGCCAGAAGCTCCTGGACAGGGAAGAACACTGAAGCTTTCTTT. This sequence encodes CARSSWTGKNTEAFF.